One sample yielded the 23 T cell receptor beta chains listed below, sequenced in a study of human T cells and chemical hapten exposure. Time point noted: patch test 1, 2 weeks after DPC sensitization. Treatment denoted: therapeutic diphenylcyclopropenone sensitization with weekly scalp DPC. TCRdb re-called the RACE reads with MiXCR, one entry per CDR3 protein. The sample shows more than 95,000 distinct CDR3 sequences, roughly 12% of them seen only once. The sample consisted of whole blood, taken in connection with sensitization to the hapten diphenylcyclopropenone (DPC). The source of these receptors is a woman aged 45 to 65 with alopecia areata. Some clones in this sample may be carry-over from other donors' samples.

This clonotype was picked up a small number of times. The V gene is TRBV11-3, the J gene TRBJ2-7; no clear D gene. Germline V gene data show CDR1 as SGHNT and CDR2 as YENEEA. The V end was cut by 3 bases, the J end by 2 bases, with 11 bases between. The CDR3 consists of 14 residues. CDR3 protein: CASSLAEPPYEQYF. The DNA of the CDR3 is TGTGCCAGCAGCTTGGCGGAACCCCCCTACGAGCAGTACTTC.

The rearrangement joins TRBV28 to TRBJ2-1; D could derive from TRBD1 or TRBD2 (5 bases each). The ends were cut back, 7 bases at V and 3 bases at J, with 13 bases in the middle. This CDR3 region has 14 residues. CDR1 and CDR2 from the germline V gene are MDHEN and SYDVKM. The CDR3 here is CASKARGYYNEQFF. The CDR3 DNA follows: TGTGCCAGCAAAGCTCGGGGCTACTACAATGAGCAGTTCTTC.

This clonotype was detected a few times. This rearrangement joins TRBV6-2 or TRBV6-3 to TRBJ2-2; D perhaps matches TRBD1 (5 bases). The germline CDR1 and CDR2 sequences are MNHEY and SVGEGT. V was trimmed by 6 bases and J by 5 bases, leaving 16 bases between them. The CDR3 is made up of 15 amino acids. CDR3 protein: CASRHLQGGTGELFF. Written as DNA, the CDR3 is TGTGCCAGCAGACACCTCCAGGGTGGTACCGGGGAGCTGTTTTTT.

This chain uses TRBV11-2 with TRBJ2-2; TRBD2 agrees at 10 bases. This CDR3 is 18 amino acids long. Germline lookup yields CDR1 SGHAT and CDR2 FQNNGV. Trimming cost V 3 bases and J 3 bases; bases outside gene matches: 10. The chain's CDR3 is CASSFSGGAVVDTGELFF. DNA for the CDR3: TGTGCCAGCAGCTTCAGCGGGGGGGCCGTAGTCGACACCGGGGAGCTGTTTTTT.

The CDR3 DNA reads as TGCGCCAGCAGCTTCGTTAGCACAGATACGCAGTATTTT. Translated, it gives CASSFVSTDTQYF. The V call is TRBV5-1, the J call TRBJ2-3; D is unclear. Germline CDR1 is SGHRS and CDR2 is YFSETQ. The CDR3 extends over 13 amino acids. Trimming removed 2 bases at V and 0 bases at J, with 4 bases between.

This clonotype was seen ten or more times. This sequence joins TRBV11-2 and TRBJ2-1; D gene unclear. V lost 3 bases to trimming and J lost 4 bases, with 7 bases between them. Germline-derived CDR1 and CDR2 are SGHAT and FQNNGV. The CDR3 has 13 residues. CDR3: CASSFQEYNEQFF. The CDR3 coding sequence is TGTGCCAGCAGCTTTCAAGAGTACAATGAGCAGTTCTTC.

To note about this clonotype: Sequence at one end of the junction differs from germline and may be a read error. CDR3 DNA sequence: TGTGCCAGCAGGCAACAGGGGGCTGATGCTTTCTTT. Its protein is CASRQQGADAFF. The genes are TRBV7-2 and TRBJ1-1; 9 bases agree with TRBD1. Germline assignment: CDR1 SGHTA and CDR2 FQGNSA. The CDR3 runs 12 residues.

V and J are TRBV6-2 or TRBV6-3 and TRBJ1-1; D gene unclear. The germline V gene encodes CDR1 MNHEY and CDR2 SVGEGT. CDR3 length equals 11 residues. The V end was cut by 2 bases, the J end by 7 bases, with 5 bases between. The CDR3 sequence is CASSYELEAFF. CDR3 bases: TGTGCCAGCAGTTACGAACTTGAAGCTTTCTTT.

The table lists this clonotype with many counts. This rearrangement joins TRBV29-1 to TRBJ2-7; D is ambiguous. There are 12 residues in the CDR3. With 7 bases removed from V and 0 bases from J, the gap between germline ends came to 10 bases. From germline, CDR1 is SQVTM and CDR2 ANQGSEA. As DNA, the CDR3 is TGCAGCGCATCACAAGGCTCCTACGAGCAGTACTTC. Its protein product is CSASQGSYEQYF.

This clonotype was counted many times. V is TRBV28 and J is TRBJ1-5, with D tentatively TRBD1 (5 bases). The CDR3 covers 14 residues. CDR1 is MDHEN and CDR2 is SYDVKM in the germline V gene. Trimming cost V 7 bases and J 8 bases, with 18 bases left between them. The CDR3 sequence is CASIDVGGGEPQHF. CDR3 nucleotide sequence: TGTGCCAGCATCGACGTGGGGGGAGGGGAGCCCCAGCATTTT.

The rearrangement links TRBV3-1 to TRBJ2-7, with D hard to call. Germline lookup yields CDR1 LGHDT and CDR2 YNNKEL (reference sequence). This CDR3 comprises 13 residues. V shed 3 bases and J shed 6 bases, with 12 bases lying between them. The CDR3 DNA sequence: TGTGCCAGCAGCCACGAAGGGCGGTTCGAGCAGTACTTC. It encodes CASSHEGRFEQYF.

This clonotype has a count of ten or more. The chain joins TRBV6-5 to TRBJ2-6; D is ambiguous. Germline lookup yields CDR1 MNHEY and CDR2 SVGAGI. The CDR3 has 18 residues. Trimming left V 2 bases short and J 0 bases short, with 14 bases between. DNA of the CDR3: TGTGCCAGCAGTTACCCTAAAGGGTTCCTCTCTGGGGCCAACGTCCTGACTTTC. Translated, it gives CASSYPKGFLSGANVLTF.

This clonotype was found a few times. The J gene is TRBJ2-7, the V gene TRBV5-1; D is unclear. Germline assignment: CDR1 SGHRS and CDR2 YFSETQ. The CDR3 is made up of 19 amino acids. Trimming took off 3 bases at V and 3 bases at J, with 28 bases between the two ends. CDR3 DNA sequence: TGCGCCAGCAGCTGGGTGGCTGATCGGCGACTTTCGATAAGCTACGAGCAGTACTTC. Translating it yields CASSWVADRRLSISYEQYF.

There are many counts of this clonotype. This sequence joins TRBV6-6 and TRBJ2-2; perhaps TRBD2 as D (6 bases). The CDR3 extends over 19 amino acids. CDR1 is MNHNY and CDR2 is SVGAGI in the germline V gene (reference sequence). The V gene lost 7 bases and the J gene lost 6 bases, with 30 bases spanning the gap. The CDR3 is CASTDRGGTTSARAGELFF. The CDR3 DNA reads TGTGCCAGCACCGATCGAGGAGGGACGACATCCGCCCGAGCCGGGGAGCTGTTTTTT.

The chain links TRBV12-3 or TRBV12-4 to TRBJ2-7; 10 bases map to TRBD1. Trimming removed 3 bases from V and 7 bases from J; junction bases left unmatched: 9. The CDR3 runs 15 residues. The CDR3 here is CASSFAGTGDREQYF. The CDR3, as DNA: TGTGCCAGCAGTTTTGCCGGGACAGGGGATAGGGAGCAGTACTTC.

This clonotype was seen a few times. This sequence joins TRBV7-9 and TRBJ2-5, with D hard to call. Germline CDR1 is SEHNR and CDR2 is FQNEAQ (reference sequence). The V end was cut by 5 bases, the J end by 4 bases, with 14 bases between. The CDR3 length is 14 residues. The CDR3 protein is CASSPGEQRETQYF. The CDR3 nucleotides read TGTGCCAGCAGCCCTGGGGAACAAAGAGAGACCCAGTACTTC.

The gene calls are TRBV18 and TRBJ1-1; possibly TRBD1 for D (5 bases). In germline, CDR1 is KGHSH, CDR2 LQKENI. Trimming shortened V by 3 bases and J by 0 bases, and 8 bases separated the two germline ends. The CDR3 sequence is 14 residues long. CDR3 in amino acids: CASSPKGLNTEAFF. The DNA of the CDR3 is TGTGCCAGCTCACCCAAGGGGTTGAACACTGAAGCTTTCTTT.

Ten or more counts support this clonotype. V usage is TRBV20-1 and J usage is TRBJ2-3; no firm D call. V shed 3 bases and J shed 0 bases, with 25 bases lying between them. Germline V gene data show CDR1 as DFQATT and CDR2 as SNEGSKA (reference sequence). The CDR3 runs 19 residues. CDR3 coding DNA: TGCAGTGCTAGCCCCCTCCTGAATTATGAAATACCTAGCACAGATACGCAGTATTTT. This gives the protein CSASPLLNYEIPSTDTQYF.

This clonotype was seen many times. V and J are TRBV29-1 and TRBJ2-1, with 9 bases matching TRBD1. The length of the CDR3 is 14 residues. With V trimmed by 6 bases and J by 10 bases, 13 bases remained unmatched. The V gene's germline CDR1 is SQVTM and CDR2 ANQGSEA. The CDR3 reads CSVYRDRDNSEQFF. In DNA, the CDR3 is TGCAGCGTCTATCGGGACAGGGACAACTCCGAGCAGTTCTTC.

Of note for this clonotype: This likely comes from a read error, as the CDR3 has no conserved phenylalanine or tryptophan at its end. This sequence joins TRBV11-2 and TRBJ1-1; 7 nucleotides match TRBD1. CDR3 length equals 13 residues. J was trimmed by 10 bases and V by 5 bases; bases with no gene match: 10. The germline V gene has CDR1 SGHAT and CDR2 FQNNGV. CDR3 nucleotides: TGTGCCAGCAGCCCCTCCCGGGACAGAGGAGCTTTCTTA. Translated: CASSPSRDRGAFL.

This chain uses TRBV19 with TRBJ2-5; no reliable D call. Germline V CDR1 and CDR2: LNHDA, SQIVND (reference sequence). Trimming left V 3 bases short and J 1 base short, with 9 bases between. This CDR3 is 14 amino acids long. The CDR3 sequence is CASSISLTQETQYF. In nucleotides, the CDR3 is TGTGCCAGTAGTATCAGCCTAACCCAAGAGACCCAGTACTTC.

This clonotype has more than one count but fewer than ten. The gene calls are TRBV5-1 and TRBJ1-1, with 9 bases fitting TRBD1. CDR1 SGHRS and CDR2 YFSETQ come from the germline V gene. CDR3 length equals 16 residues. Trimming cost V 1 base and J 0 bases; bases outside gene matches: 4. The CDR3 sequence: CASSLFTGGVNTEAFF. The CDR3, as DNA: TGCGCCAGCAGCTTGTTCACAGGGGGCGTGAACACTGAAGCTTTCTTT.

This clonotype was seen a few times. V usage is TRBV4-1 and J usage is TRBJ2-7, with D possibly matching TRBD1 (6 bases). This CDR3 has 15 residues. Germline V gives CDR1 MGHRA, CDR2 YSYEKL. Trimming cost V 1 base and J 4 bases, with 14 bases left between them. In DNA form, the CDR3 reads TGCGCCAGCAGCCAAGGGACAGAGAGTCTTTACGAGCAGTACTTC. Its translation: CASSQGTESLYEQYF.